This T cell receptor beta chain was captured in a study of spatial heterogeneity in lung cancer. TCRdb passed the 5' RACE reads through MiXCR, listing each CDR3 protein once. This sample has 18,000 or so distinct CDR3 sequences, with 5% to 7% found just once. The sample's time point: sample taken at primary tumor resection. Frozen PBMC, nontumor lung or tumor provided whole RNA, which was sequenced unsorted. Germline-derived CDR1 and CDR2 are SGHRS and YFSETQ. V lost 4 bases to trimming and J lost 6 bases; unmatched junction nucleotides: 7. CDR3 length equals 15 residues. The sample holds a few counts of this clonotype. Its antigen is as yet unknown. Study observations and caveats: How many expanded intratumoral alpha and beta TCRs were present tracked the tumor mutation count, which was a count of nonsynonymous mutations.

The sample was lung tumor tissue, taken at surgery. The TCR sequence derives from a female donor with early-stage non-small cell lung cancer. This chain uses TRBV5-1 with TRBJ2-1; 10 bases align to TRBD2. CDR3 region: CASSIGLAELNEQFF. The CDR3 coding sequence is TGCGCCAGCAGCATAGGACTAGCGGAGCTCAATGAGCAGTTCTTC.